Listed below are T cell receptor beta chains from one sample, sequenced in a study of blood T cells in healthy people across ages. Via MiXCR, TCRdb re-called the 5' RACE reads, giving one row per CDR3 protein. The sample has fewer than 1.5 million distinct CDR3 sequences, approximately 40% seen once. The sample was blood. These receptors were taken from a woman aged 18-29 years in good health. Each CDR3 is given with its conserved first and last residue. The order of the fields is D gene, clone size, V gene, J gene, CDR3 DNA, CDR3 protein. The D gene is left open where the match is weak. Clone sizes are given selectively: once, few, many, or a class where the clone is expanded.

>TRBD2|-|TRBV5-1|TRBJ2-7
TGCGCCAGCAGCGGGACTAGCCCCTACGAGCAGTACTTC
CASSGTSPYEQYF
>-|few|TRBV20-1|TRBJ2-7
TGCAGTGCTGAGAGTAGCGGATCCCCCTACGAGCAGTACTTC
CSAESSGSPYEQYF
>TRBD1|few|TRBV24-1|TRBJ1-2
TGTGCCACCAGTGAATCCGGACAGGGGGCGCGTGGCTACACCTTC
CATSESGQGARGYTF
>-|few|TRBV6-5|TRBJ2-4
TGTGCCAGCAGTTACTCACAGGTCGGCGAGGAGCAGTACTTC
CASSYSQVGEEQYF
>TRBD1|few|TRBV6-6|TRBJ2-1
TGTGCCAGCAGTTCTTACCGGGACAGTTTACATGTTGAGCAGTTCTTC
CASSSYRDSLHVEQFF
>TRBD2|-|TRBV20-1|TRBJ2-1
TGCAGTGCTAGAGGCCTAGCGGGGGCTAATGAGCAGTTCTTC
CSARGLAGANEQFF
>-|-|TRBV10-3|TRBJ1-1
TGTGCCATCAGTGAGCCGGAAGGGGCGAACACTGAAGCTTTCTTT
CAISEPEGANTEAFF
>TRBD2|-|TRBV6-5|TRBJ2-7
TGTGCCAGCAGTACGGGGGGGAAGTACGAGCAGTACTTC
CASSTGGKYEQYF
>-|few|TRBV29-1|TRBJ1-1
TGCAGCGTTGTGGAAGACGCTGAAGCTTTCTTT
CSVVEDAEAFF
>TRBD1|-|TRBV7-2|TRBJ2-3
TGTGCCAGCAGCTTCCGGGACAGGTCAGATACGCAGTATTTT
CASSFRDRSDTQYF
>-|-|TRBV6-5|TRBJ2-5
TGTGCCAGCAGGCCAGAGGGGGGGACCCAGTACTTC
CASRPEGGTQYF
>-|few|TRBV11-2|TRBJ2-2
TGTGCCAGCGGGGGACAGAACACCGGGGAGCTGTTTTTT
CASGGQNTGELFF
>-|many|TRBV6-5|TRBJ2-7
TGTGCCAGCAGTAATGACCACCCGTCGGTCTCCTACGAGCAGTACTTC
CASSNDHPSVSYEQYF
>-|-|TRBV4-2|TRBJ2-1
TGTGCCAGCAGCCAAGATGGGAGTAGCCCCTCACCCTACAATGAGCAGTTCTTC
CASSQDGSSPSPYNEQFF
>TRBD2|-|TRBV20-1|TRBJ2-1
TGCAGTGCTAGAGATCGGGAGACTAGCGGGAAGAGTGAGCAGTTCTTC
CSARDRETSGKSEQFF
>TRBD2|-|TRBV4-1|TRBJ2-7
TGCGCCAGCAGCCATGGGGGGGGACCTTACTACGAGCAGTACTTC
CASSHGGGPYYEQYF
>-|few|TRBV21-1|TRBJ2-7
TGTGCCAGCAGCAAAGCTGGGACGGACGCCTACGAGCAGTACTTC
CASSKAGTDAYEQYF
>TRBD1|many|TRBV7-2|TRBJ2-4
TGTGCCAGCAGCCTTGGACAGGCTGGAAACATTCAGTACTTC
CASSLGQAGNIQYF
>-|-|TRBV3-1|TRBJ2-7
TGTGCCAGCAGCCAGACAGAGGAGGTCGACTACGAGCAGTACTTC
CASSQTEEVDYEQYF
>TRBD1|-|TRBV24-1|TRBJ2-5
TGTGCCACCAGTGATTCACAGGGGACCTCCTACAATGAGCAGTACTTC
CATSDSQGTSYNEQYF
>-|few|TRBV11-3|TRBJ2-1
TGTGCCAGCAGCTTAGAGTTTGGCTCCTACAATGAGCAGTTCTTC
CASSLEFGSYNEQFF
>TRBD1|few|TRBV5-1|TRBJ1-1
TGCGCCAGCAGCCTGATACAGGGGGCGCAAGCTTTCTTT
CASSLIQGAQAFF
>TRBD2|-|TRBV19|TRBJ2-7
TGTGCCAGTAGTCTCGATAGCGGGCGCACCTACGAGCAGTACTTC
CASSLDSGRTYEQYF
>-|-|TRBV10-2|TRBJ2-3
TGCGCCAGCAGTGAGAAGGGTCTGGAACCAGATACGCAGTATTTT
CASSEKGLEPDTQYF
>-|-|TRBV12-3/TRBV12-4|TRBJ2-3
TGTGCCAGCAGTTCCAGCAGGCGCGAAGATACGCAGTATTTT
CASSSSRREDTQYF
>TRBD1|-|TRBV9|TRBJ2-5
TGTGCCAGCAGCGCGTTCGGGACAGTCAAAGAGACCCAGTACTTC
CASSAFGTVKETQYF